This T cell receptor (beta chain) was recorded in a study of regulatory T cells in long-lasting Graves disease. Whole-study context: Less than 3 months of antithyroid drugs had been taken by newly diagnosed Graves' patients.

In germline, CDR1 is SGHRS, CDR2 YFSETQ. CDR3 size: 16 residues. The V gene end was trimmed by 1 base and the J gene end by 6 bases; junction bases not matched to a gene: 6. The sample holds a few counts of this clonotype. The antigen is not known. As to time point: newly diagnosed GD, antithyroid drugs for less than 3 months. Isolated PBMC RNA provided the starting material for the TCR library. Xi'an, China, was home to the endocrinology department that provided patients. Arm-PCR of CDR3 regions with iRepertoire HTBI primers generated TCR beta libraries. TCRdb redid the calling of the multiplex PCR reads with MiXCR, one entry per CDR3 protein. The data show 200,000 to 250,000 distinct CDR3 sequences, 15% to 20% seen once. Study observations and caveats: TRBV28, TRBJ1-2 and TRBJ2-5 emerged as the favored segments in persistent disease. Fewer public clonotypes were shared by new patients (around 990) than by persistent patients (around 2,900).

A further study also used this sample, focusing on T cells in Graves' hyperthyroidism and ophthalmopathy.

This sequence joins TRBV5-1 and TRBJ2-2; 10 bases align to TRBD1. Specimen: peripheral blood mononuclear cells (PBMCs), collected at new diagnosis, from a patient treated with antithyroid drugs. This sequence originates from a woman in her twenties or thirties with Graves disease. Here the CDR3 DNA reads TGCGCCAGCAGCTTGCCCGGGACAGGGGAGGCCGGGGAGCTGTTTTTT. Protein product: CASSLPGTGEAGELFF. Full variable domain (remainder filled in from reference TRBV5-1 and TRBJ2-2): KAGVTQTPRYLIKTRGQQVTLSCSPISGHRSVSWYQQTPGQGLQFLFEYFSETQRNKGNFPGRFSGRQFSNSRSEMNVSTLELGDSALYLCASSLPGTGEAGELFFGEGSRLTVL.